The source of this T cell receptor (beta chain) is a study of blood T cells in healthy people across ages. The sample holds a few counts of this clonotype. PCR was performed a second time for about 7 to 12 cycles using a sample-barcoded 5' primer and a J-beta primer mix. Each CDR3 protein is one row after TCRdb ran MiXCR on the 5' RACE reads. The sample yields 780,000 or so distinct CDR3 sequences, roughly 50% seen once. The authors drew 7.5 to 10 milliliters of peripheral blood from each donor. Trimming shortened V by 2 bases and J by 0 bases, and 8 bases separated the two germline ends. CDR3 size: 15 residues. Germline-derived CDR1 and CDR2 are KGHSH and LQKENI.

Sequencing was done on a sample of blood. The chain uses TRBV18 and TRBJ2-1, with D possibly called TRBD1 or TRBD2 (5 bases each). The sequence was collected from a man aged 40-50 years in good health. The CDR3 reads CASSPEGYSYNEQFF. The CDR3 region has the DNA TGTGCCAGCTCACCAGAGGGGTACTCCTACAATGAGCAGTTCTTC.